At least ten counts were recorded for the clone carrying this TCR beta chain. This sample stems from a study of regulatory T cells in long-lasting Graves disease. Looking at the study overall: Newly diagnosed Graves' patients took antithyroid drugs under 3 months.

The CDR3 is 14 amino acids. Germline V gene data show CDR1 as SEHNR and CDR2 as FQNEAQ (reference sequence). V lost 5 bases and J 2 bases, leaving 13 bases between the germline ends. The time point was: newly diagnosed GD, antithyroid drugs for less than 3 months. PBMC RNA served as the TCR library source. According to the study, TCR beta libraries were built with iRepertoire HTBI primers and CDR3-region Arm-PCR. TCRdb recomputed calls from the multiplex PCR reads with MiXCR, one row per CDR3 protein. This sample yields roughly 400,000 distinct CDR3 sequences, of which 15% are seen a single time; about 8% belongs to the top ten. These data also featured in a second study, about T cells in Graves' hyperthyroidism and ophthalmopathy. Per that paper: Uncontrolled infection, other autoimmune disease, pregnancy or lactation barred patients from enrollment. When the TCR CDR3 underwent first-round RT-PCR, the HTBI primer set was used.

The sequences come from peripheral blood mononuclear cells (PBMCs), collected at new diagnosis, from a patient treated with antithyroid drugs. This TCR was sampled from a woman aged 40 to 50 with Graves disease. The rearrangement uses TRBV7-9 and TRBJ2-7, with a tentative D call TRBD1 (5 bases). The CDR3 region has the DNA TGTGCCAGCAGCAAGCCGACAGCTACCTACGAGCAGTACTTC. Protein: CASSKPTATYEQYF.